These 16 T cell receptor beta chains were sequenced from one sample in a study of T cell repertoires in cytomegalovirus infection. One entry per CDR3 protein, called by TCRdb with MiXCR from the reads. The sample has some 99,000 distinct CDR3 sequences, around 28% seen once. No antigen has been identified for these receptors. Here the sequenced sample was CD8+ T cells from cultured PBMCs, taken from culture after CMV antigen stimulation. The receptor source for this set is a human donor in good health (CMV status not recorded). Some clones in this sample may be carry-over from other donors' samples.

V gene TRBV7-8 combines with J gene TRBJ2-3; D may match TRBD1 or TRBD2 (6 bases each). The CDR3 is made up of 16 amino acids. V was cut by 7 bases and J by 0 bases, with 17 bases left in between. The V gene's germline CDR1 is SGHVS and CDR2 FQNEAQ. The CDR3 reads CASKRTGGHSTDTQYF. Here the CDR3 DNA reads TGTGCCAGCAAACGAACCGGGGGACATAGCACAGATACGCAGTATTTT.

This clonotype was detected only a few times. The J gene is TRBJ2-1, the V gene TRBV24-1, with D uncertain. CDR1 and CDR2 from the germline V gene are KGHDR and SFDVKD. Trimming left V 3 bases short and J 8 bases short, with 4 bases between. The CDR3 consists of 11 residues. CDR3 sequence reads: CATSDIHEQFF. The CDR3 nucleotides are TGTGCCACCAGTGATATTCATGAGCAGTTCTTC.

There are many counts of this clonotype. This sequence joins TRBV27 and TRBJ2-7, with D perhaps TRBD1 or TRBD2 (6 bases each). The germline V gene has CDR1 MNHEY and CDR2 SMNVEV (reference sequence). This CDR3 is 15 amino acids long. V was pared by 6 bases and J by 0 bases, with 15 bases between. CDR3 nucleotides: TGTGCCAGCAGGGAGGGGGTCTCGTCCTCCTACGAGCAGTACTTC. As protein: CASREGVSSSYEQYF.

This clonotype was seen a few times. The J gene is TRBJ2-1, the V gene TRBV27, with D possibly TRBD1 on 6 matching bases. V was trimmed by 1 base and J by 6 bases, leaving 13 bases between them. CDR1 and CDR2 (germline): MNHEY, SMNVEV (reference sequence). This CDR3 spans 15 amino acids. The CDR3 DNA follows: TGTGCCAGCAGTTTATTAAGACAGGTGGGCAATGAGCAGTTCTTC. Translated: CASSLLRQVGNEQFF.

This clonotype was recorded at least ten times. At one end, the junction sequence differs from germline, possibly due to a read error. The rearrangement links TRBV12-3 or TRBV12-4 to TRBJ2-3; 12 bases agree with TRBD2. The CDR3 sequence is 15 residues long. DNA for the CDR3: TGTGCCAGCAGTCTAGCGGGGGGGCAGACAGATACGCAGTATTTT. Translated: CASSLAGGQTDTQYF.

This clonotype occurred many times. The rearrangement joins TRBV6-5 to TRBJ2-1; tentative D call: TRBD2 (5 bases). The germline V gene has CDR1 MNHEY and CDR2 SVGAGI. This CDR3 is 17 amino acids long. The V gene lost 0 bases and the J gene lost 6 bases, with 18 bases spanning the gap. The CDR3 spells CASSYSSTTTGFNEQFF. The CDR3 nucleotides read TGTGCCAGCAGTTACTCGTCGACGACAACGGGGTTCAATGAGCAGTTCTTC.

The table lists this clonotype with a few counts. This chain uses TRBV12-3 or TRBV12-4 with TRBJ1-2; D unclear. The V end lost 1 base, the J end lost 4 bases, and 10 bases lay between the germline ends. This CDR3 has 14 residues. This chain's CDR3 is CASSLGHGSYGYTF. The CDR3 DNA reads as TGTGCCAGCAGTTTAGGACATGGGAGCTATGGCTACACCTTC.

The CDR3, as DNA: TGTGCCAGCAGCCAAGAACCGGGACAGGCAACTAATGAAAAACTGTTTTTT. Its protein is CASSQEPGQATNEKLFF. The rearrangement joins TRBV4-2 to TRBJ1-4; TRBD1 matches 8 bases. CDR3 size: 17 residues. The germline CDR1 and CDR2 sequences are LGHNA and YNFKEQ. Losses at the gene ends were 0 bases for V and 0 bases for J; bases not matched to a gene: 3.

The table lists this clonotype with a few counts. The J gene is TRBJ1-5, the V gene TRBV19; a weak D match, TRBD1 (5 bases). The V and J ends lost 6 bases and 7 bases respectively, with 10 bases between them. Germline V gene lookup returns CDR1 LNHDA and CDR2 SQIVND (reference sequence). The CDR3 loop spans 12 amino acids. The CDR3 sequence: CASRWGEQPQHF. Written as DNA, the CDR3 is TGTGCCAGTAGATGGGGGGAGCAGCCCCAGCATTTT.

This chain uses TRBV20-1 with TRBJ2-5, with 7 bases that match TRBD2. With 6 bases clipped from V and 3 bases from J, the junction kept 7 bases outside the gene matches. The CDR3 has 13 residues. The germline CDR1 and CDR2 sequences are DFQATT and SNEGSKA (reference sequence). CDR3 sequence: CSALRGEEETQYF. The DNA for the CDR3 is TGCAGTGCCCTCCGGGGGGAAGAAGAGACCCAGTACTTC.

The rearrangement joins TRBV7-9 to TRBJ2-7; 9 bases line up with TRBD2. This CDR3 has 14 amino acids. J gave up 5 bases and V 7 bases, and 9 bases lay outside the gene matches. Germline V lookup: CDR1 SEHNR, CDR2 FQNEAQ (reference sequence). The chain's CDR3 is CASISMGLADEQYF. The DNA of the CDR3 is TGTGCCAGCATTTCCATGGGACTAGCCGACGAGCAGTACTTC.

This chain links TRBV7-9 with TRBJ1-1, with D unclear. The V end lost 10 bases, the J end lost 1 base, and 22 bases lay between the germline ends. CDR1 SEHNR and CDR2 FQNEAQ come from the germline V gene (reference sequence). The CDR3 is made up of 16 amino acids. The CDR3 reads CANTNHKELSNTEAFF. Written as DNA, the CDR3 is TGTGCCAACACGAATCATAAAGAGTTGTCGAACACTGAAGCTTTCTTT.

The chain uses TRBV27 and TRBJ2-1, with TRBD1 as a possible D gene (6 bases). Germline CDR1 MNHEY, CDR2 SMNVEV (reference sequence). The CDR3 sequence is 15 residues long. Trimming pared 5 bases from V and 4 bases from J, leaving 15 bases between. CDR3 coding DNA: TGTGCCAGCAGTCATCAGGTGGGACAATACAATGAGCAGTTCTTC. It translates to CASSHQVGQYNEQFF.

V gene TRBV5-6 combines with J gene TRBJ2-1, with TRBD2 matching over 12 bases. CDR1 SGHDT and CDR2 YYEEEE come from the germline V gene. This CDR3 has 16 residues. Germline trimming cut 3 bases from V and 3 bases from J; bases unmatched to any gene: 4. The CDR3 reads CASSYTSGGIYNEQFF. The CDR3 DNA reads as TGTGCCAGCAGCTATACTAGCGGGGGGATCTACAATGAGCAGTTCTTC.

This clonotype was counted many times. The V gene is TRBV7-2, the J gene TRBJ2-1; TRBD2 matches 12 bases. This CDR3 is 17 amino acids long. Germline CDR1 and CDR2: SGHTA and FQGNSA. After removal of 3 bases from V and 10 bases from J, the junction contained 13 bases not matched to a gene. The chain's CDR3 is CASSLSPGLAGGYEQFF. The CDR3 coding sequence is TGTGCCAGCAGCTTGAGCCCAGGTCTAGCGGGGGGGTACGAGCAGTTCTTC.

This clonotype was found a few times. The rearrangement uses TRBV5-4 and TRBJ2-1; TRBD1 might be the D (6 bases). This CDR3 has 14 amino acids. Germline lookup yields CDR1 SGHNT and CDR2 YYREEE (reference sequence). Trimming removed 4 bases at V and 9 bases at J, with 17 bases between. The CDR3 DNA follows: TGTGCCAGCAGCCACCTGGGATTACAGGGTGAGCAGTTCTTC. Amino acid sequence: CASSHLGLQGEQFF.